This T cell receptor (beta chain) emerged from a study of Japanese encephalitis immunity and Zika vaccine responses. Across the study: For flavivirus-naive ZPIV recipients, samples came at weeks 2, 6 and 52.

The study's findings and limits: Donors pre-vaccinated with JEV, versus YFV, showed higher repertoire similarity across samples.

CDR1 is SEHNR and CDR2 is FQNEAQ in the germline V gene (reference sequence). V lost 1 base and J 1 base, leaving 5 bases between the germline ends. The CDR3 spans 13 residues. TCRdb redid the calling of the 5' RACE reads with MiXCR, one entry per CDR3 protein. The data hold 1,500 to 2,000 distinct CDR3 sequences, with 5% to 5.5% observed a single time. This clonotype is categorized as medium-sized. For 5 to 6 days, PBMCs labeled with CFSE were cultured with peptide pools at approximately 1 ug/mL each. The sort collected unfixed, live, CD56-CD19-CD16-CD3+CD4+ CFSE-low proliferating CD4 T cells. The material sequenced was antigen-activated CD4+ T cells from blood, cultured, taken during a Zika inactivated vaccine study. The chain uses TRBV7-9 and TRBJ2-7; D gene unclear. This receptor was taken from an adult woman who received an inactivated Zika virus vaccine. In DNA form, the CDR3 reads TGTGCCAGCAGCTTAGTATGGTCCTACGAGCAGTACTTC. Protein product: CASSLVWSYEQYF. Based on the CDR3 plus reference TRBV7-9 and TRBJ2-7, the full variable domain is DTGVSQNPRHKITKRGQNVTFRCDPISEHNRLYWYRQTLGQGPEFLTYFQNEAQLEKSRLLSDRFSAERPKGSFSTLEIQRTEQGDSAMYLCASSLVWSYEQYFGPGTRLTVT.